This T cell receptor beta chain was sequenced in a study of Tregs in tolerant kidney transplant recipients. Mixed chimerism was transient after nonmyeloablative marrow transplants from related graft donors. V shed 3 bases, J shed 5 bases, and the junction held 5 bases outside the gene matches. Germline V lookup: CDR1 GTSNPN, CDR2 SVGIG (reference sequence). The CDR3 has 13 amino acids. TCRdb's copy holds only in-frame clones and misses some; the assay was immunoSEQ multiplex PCR. The table shows tens of thousands of clones, with more than 75% occurring only once. Specimen: CD4+ T cells from blood (PBMCs), collected 6 months after the transplant. This receptor was identified in a human patient who received a combined kidney and bone marrow transplant. Some T cells may be graft donor cells. J is TRBJ1-1 and V is TRBV30; 8 bases are shared with TRBD1. CDR3: CAWSMDRETEAFF. DNA of the CDR3: TGTGCCTGGAGCATGGACAGGGAAACTGAAGCTTTCTTT.